One and the same sample provided the 28 T cell receptor beta chains below, sequenced in a study of blood T cells in healthy people across ages. With a J-beta primer mix and a sample-barcoded 5' primer, a second PCR ran about 7 to 12 cycles. One entry per CDR3 protein, called by TCRdb with MiXCR from the 5' RACE reads. Of 450,000 to 700,000 distinct CDR3 sequences in the sample, roughly a quarter are singletons; the top ten hold approximately 17%. Sample: blood. These receptors were obtained from a woman in her 70s in good health.

This clonotype was observed a few times. The rearrangement joins TRBV6-2 or TRBV6-3 to TRBJ2-1; TRBD2 aligns across 7 bases. The CDR3 contains 15 residues. J was trimmed by 3 bases and V by 5 bases; bases with no gene match: 7. CDR1 is MNHEY, CDR2 SVGEGT, per germline. Written as DNA, the CDR3 is TGTGCCAGCAGTACTCGGAGGACTAGCTACAATGAGCAGTTCTTC. Encoded protein: CASSTRRTSYNEQFF.

This clonotype has a handful of counts. The J gene is TRBJ1-5, the V gene TRBV9, with D possibly matching TRBD1 (5 bases). Per the germline V gene, CDR1 is SGDLS and CDR2 is YYNGEE. The V end lost 3 bases, the J end lost 6 bases, and 10 bases lay between the germline ends. The CDR3 has 13 amino acids. Written as DNA, the CDR3 is TGTGCCAGCAGCGAGCACAGGATTCAGCCCCAGCATTTT. This sequence encodes CASSEHRIQPQHF.

The table lists this clonotype with a few counts. The rearrangement links TRBV6-6 to TRBJ1-1; D gene unclear. CDR1 and CDR2 (germline): MNHNY, SVGAGI (reference sequence). V was cut by 7 bases and J by 11 bases, with 20 bases left in between. The CDR3 has 13 residues. In DNA form, the CDR3 reads TGTGCCAGCACCGCAGTGGGGTCGGGAGGTGCTTTCTTT. Residues: CASTAVGSGGAFF.

The V and J genes are TRBV14 and TRBJ2-3, with 8 bases fitting TRBD2. The length of the CDR3 is 16 residues. Unmatched junction bases numbered 11, after V lost 5 bases and J lost 4 bases. Germline assignment: CDR1 SGHDN and CDR2 FVKESK. The CDR3 coding sequence is TGTGCCAGCAGCATACCGACTAGCGCCTTCGCAGATACGCAGTATTTT. This translates into CASSIPTSAFADTQYF.

The CDR3 nucleotides are TGTGCCACCAGTGATCTAGGAGGGGTCTCCTACGAGCAGTACTTC. Protein: CATSDLGGVSYEQYF. This chain connects TRBV24-1 to TRBJ2-5, with TRBD2 as a possible D gene (6 bases). The DNA end lines up better with TRBJ2-7; the J call may be wrong. Germline lookup yields CDR1 KGHDR and CDR2 SFDVKD. This CDR3 spans 15 amino acids.

This clonotype has more than one count but fewer than ten. This chain links TRBV27 with TRBJ2-7; TRBD1 aligns across 7 bases. Germline V gene data show CDR1 as MNHEY and CDR2 as SMNVEV (reference sequence). The CDR3 loop spans 13 amino acids. The junction had 6 bases not matched to a gene; V was cut back by 8 bases and J by 2 bases. CDR3 loop: CASGNGQAYEQYF. As DNA, the CDR3 is TGTGCCAGCGGGAACGGACAGGCCTACGAGCAGTACTTC.

This sequence joins TRBV19 and TRBJ1-4, with 7 bases lining up with TRBD1. Looked up from germline, CDR1 is LNHDA and CDR2 is SQIVND (reference sequence). The ends lost 6 bases at V and 13 bases at J; junction bases unmatched: 20. CDR3 length: 16 residues. The CDR3 DNA sequence: TGTGCCAGTAGCTATCTCCCTAGGACAGGTGGCTATGGACTGTTTTTT. Its protein is CASSYLPRTGGYGLFF.

The gene calls are TRBV5-1 and TRBJ1-1; TRBD1 matches at 11 bases. CDR1 and CDR2 (germline): SGHRS, YFSETQ. The CDR3 is 15 residues long. The V segment lost 3 bases and the J segment 4 bases; nucleotides outside the gene matches: 5. The CDR3 DNA reads TGCGCCAGCAGCTACGCAGGGACAGGGGGCACTGAAGCTTTCTTT. It encodes CASSYAGTGGTEAFF.

The chain employs TRBV2 and TRBJ1-2; D may be TRBD1 (5 bases). V lost 0 bases and J 4 bases, leaving 9 bases between the germline ends. The CDR3 covers 14 residues. Germline V gene lookup returns CDR1 SNHLY and CDR2 FYNNEI. CDR3 protein: CASSEAGDGYGYTF. CDR3 in DNA: TGTGCCAGCAGTGAAGCGGGGGATGGCTATGGCTACACCTTC.

V usage is TRBV7-2 and J usage is TRBJ2-5; TRBD2 agrees at 7 bases. The CDR3 covers 16 residues. Germline V gene lookup returns CDR1 SGHTA and CDR2 FQGNSA. Trimming at V came to 0 bases and at J to 2 bases, leaving 6 bases not matched to a gene. The CDR3 reads CASSLASAGQQETQYF. DNA for the CDR3: TGTGCCAGCAGCTTAGCCTCAGCGGGGCAGCAAGAGACCCAGTACTTC.

This chain uses TRBV4-2 with TRBJ2-2; 10 bases fit TRBD2. Trimming removed 4 bases from V and 2 bases from J; junction bases left unmatched: 4. This CDR3 is 16 amino acids long. The germline gives CDR1 LGHNA, CDR2 YNFKEQ. The CDR3 coding sequence is TGTGCCAGCAGCCCTACTAGCGGGACAAACACCGGGGAGCTGTTTTTT. Its translation is CASSPTSGTNTGELFF.

In this sample, this clonotype turned up a few times. The chain uses TRBV10-3 and TRBJ2-5; the match to TRBD2 covers 7 bases. The J call may not be correct, given that the DNA end is closer to TRBJ2-7. CDR1 and CDR2 from the germline V gene are ENHRY and SYGVKD. The CDR3 runs to 14 residues. In nucleotides, the CDR3 is TGTGCCATCAGTGAAGTAGGGGAGGGAGCCGAGCAGTACTTC. Protein product: CAISEVGEGAEQYF.

This clonotype was counted between two and nine times. The genes are TRBV18 and TRBJ1-3, with D possibly matching TRBD1 (6 bases). V lost 6 bases, J lost 0 bases, and 15 bases lay in between. Germline CDR1 KGHSH, CDR2 LQKENI. CDR3 length: 16 amino acids. CDR3 in DNA: TGTGCCAGCTCCGCGACAGGTGGGAGCTCTGGAAACACCATATATTTT. It specifies CASSATGGSSGNTIYF.

This clonotype occurred many times. This chain uses TRBV4-3 with TRBJ1-5; D uncertain. V was trimmed by 0 bases and J by 5 bases, leaving 8 bases between them. The CDR3 length is 14 residues. Germline V gene data show CDR1 as LGHNA and CDR2 as YSLEER. CDR3 sequence (DNA): TGCGCCAGCAGCCAAGAAGGGTACTATCAGCCCCAGCATTTT. Translation: CASSQEGYYQPQHF.

The J gene is TRBJ2-1, the V gene TRBV9, with 7 positions matching TRBD2. The junction had 15 bases not matched to a gene; V was cut back by 3 bases and J by 0 bases. The CDR3 length is 19 residues. In germline, CDR1 is SGDLS, CDR2 YYNGEE. The CDR3: CASSESSGPELSSYNEQFF. The CDR3 coding sequence is TGTGCCAGCAGCGAGTCTAGCGGACCCGAATTAAGCTCCTACAATGAGCAGTTCTTC.

CDR3 coding DNA: TGTGCCAGCAGCTTCTACAGGGGGCCGAACACCGGGGAGCTGTTTTTT. Protein sequence: CASSFYRGPNTGELFF. The chain has TRBV7-2 and TRBJ2-2, with 9 positions matching TRBD1. The germline V gene encodes CDR1 SGHTA and CDR2 FQGNSA. There are 16 residues in the CDR3. J gave up 0 bases and V 3 bases, and 2 bases lay outside the gene matches.

In its sample, this clonotype was seen a few times. This chain uses TRBV12-3 or TRBV12-4 with TRBJ1-1; D is undetermined. CDR3 length: 14 amino acids. V lost 6 bases to trimming and J lost 6 bases, with 17 bases between them. Written as DNA, the CDR3 is TGTGCCAGCAGCCCCTTTGCGGGAAAGTCTGAAGCTTTCTTT. This translates into CASSPFAGKSEAFF.

This clonotype was seen more than once but under ten times. The chain employs TRBV5-6 and TRBJ2-5; 7 nucleotides align to TRBD1. The J call is doubtful: the DNA matches TRBJ2-7 better. This CDR3 contains 13 residues. Germline V gives CDR1 SGHDT, CDR2 YYEEEE. CDR3 nucleotides: TGTGCCAGCAGCTCCGGGACAGAGAACGAGCAGTACTTC. Its protein product is CASSSGTENEQYF.

This clonotype was recorded a few times. This chain links TRBV7-9 with TRBJ2-1; 10 nucleotides line up with TRBD1. V gave up 4 bases and J gave up 5 bases; unmatched junction bases: 8. This CDR3 spans 16 amino acids. Germline V gene lookup returns CDR1 SEHNR and CDR2 FQNEAQ (reference sequence). CDR3 nucleotides: TGTGCCAGCAGCTCAGACAGGGGGCGAACGAACAATGAGCAGTTCTTC. It translates to CASSSDRGRTNNEQFF.

This clonotype appeared a few times. This rearrangement joins TRBV18 to TRBJ2-3; no definite D call. The ends were cut back, 2 bases at V and 0 bases at J, with 9 bases in the middle. CDR1 and CDR2 (germline): KGHSH, LQKENI. The CDR3 has 15 amino acids. The CDR3 sequence: CASSPSTTSTDTQYF. DNA for the CDR3: TGTGCCAGCTCACCAAGTACCACTAGCACAGATACGCAGTATTTT. Supplemented by reference TRBV18 and TRBJ2-3, the full variable domain reads NAGVMQNPRHLVRRRGQEARLRCSPMKGHSHVYWYRQLPEEGLKFMVYLQKENIIDESGMPKERFSAEFPKEGPSILRIQQVVRGDSAAYFCASSPSTTSTDTQYFGPGTRLTVL.

The V and J genes are TRBV3-1 and TRBJ2-7, with D perhaps given as TRBD1 or TRBD2 (5 bases each). From germline, CDR1 is LGHDT and CDR2 YNNKEL (reference sequence). The V end was cut by 0 bases, the J end by 5 bases, with 11 bases between. The CDR3 is 14 amino acids. Written as DNA, the CDR3 is TGTGCCAGCAGCCAAGAACCGGGGCGAAACGAGCAGTACTTC. As protein: CASSQEPGRNEQYF.

As regards this clonotype: An end of the junction does not agree with germline; a read error may underlie this. The J gene is TRBJ2-5, the V gene TRBV20-1; the D gene could be TRBD1 or TRBD2 (5 bases each). The V gene's germline CDR1 is DFQATT and CDR2 SNEGSKA (reference sequence). There are 15 residues in the CDR3. CDR3 protein: CSARFGGRPQETQYF. Here the CDR3 DNA reads TGCAGCGCTAGATTTGGGGGACGTCCCCAAGAGACCCAGTACTTC.

The chain carries TRBV5-1 and TRBJ2-3; 15 nucleotides line up with TRBD2. There are 18 residues in the CDR3. J lost 1 base, V lost 4 bases, and 7 bases had no gene match. Germline values: CDR1 SGHRS, CDR2 YFSETQ. Written as DNA, the CDR3 is TGCGCCAGCAGCCTGGGGACTAGCGGGGGGACCCGCACAGATACGCAGTATTTT. This sequence encodes CASSLGTSGGTRTDTQYF.

This chain links TRBV5-1 with TRBJ1-4; 9 bases fit TRBD1. The CDR3 sequence is 18 residues long. V lost 4 bases and J lost 0; bases outside the gene matches: 10. Germline V CDR1 and CDR2: SGHRS, YFSETQ. The CDR3 reads CASSTGDREYTTNEKLFF. CDR3 bases: TGCGCCAGCAGCACCGGGGACAGGGAATATACAACTAATGAAAAACTGTTTTTT.

This chain uses TRBV3-1 with TRBJ1-6; D remains ambiguous. The CDR3 length is 13 residues. The V and J ends lost 3 bases and 8 bases respectively, with 8 bases between them. Germline CDR1 and CDR2: LGHDT and YNNKEL (reference sequence). CDR3 DNA sequence: TGTGCCAGCAGCCAGCGGTGGGATTCACCCCTCCACTTT. This sequence encodes CASSQRWDSPLHF.

The V and J genes are TRBV9 and TRBJ2-1; D is undetermined. The J call may be mistaken, given a closer DNA end match to TRBJ2-5. Germline assignment: CDR1 SGDLS and CDR2 YYNGEE. The CDR3 totals 14 residues. The CDR3 protein is CASSVVAQQETQYF. The CDR3 DNA reads as TGTGCCAGCAGCGTAGTAGCTCAACAAGAGACCCAGTACTTC.

CDR3 loop: CASSLEIAPLEGGYTF. In DNA, the CDR3 is TGTGCCAGCAGCTTAGAGATTGCCCCACTGGAGGGTGGCTACACCTTC. This chain uses TRBV7-9 with TRBJ1-2; D remains ambiguous. V lost 1 base and J lost 7, with 19 bases in between. This CDR3 contains 16 residues. Germline-derived CDR1 and CDR2 are SEHNR and FQNEAQ (reference sequence). The variable domain in full, with the rest retrieved from reference TRBV7-9 and TRBJ1-2, is DTGVSQNPRHKITKRGQNVTFRCDPISEHNRLYWYRQTLGQGPEFLTYFQNEAQLEKSRLLSDRFSAERPKGSFSTLEIQRTEQGDSAMYLCASSLEIAPLEGGYTFGSGTRLTVV.

The rearrangement links TRBV4-3 to TRBJ1-4; no definite D call. V gave up 0 bases and J gave up 7 bases, with 15 bases separating them. The germline V gene has CDR1 LGHNA and CDR2 YSLEER. CDR3 size: 16 residues. In DNA, the CDR3 is TGCGCCAGCAGCCAAGACCTGGCCGTCCACAGTGAAAAACTGTTTTTT. Protein product: CASSQDLAVHSEKLFF.